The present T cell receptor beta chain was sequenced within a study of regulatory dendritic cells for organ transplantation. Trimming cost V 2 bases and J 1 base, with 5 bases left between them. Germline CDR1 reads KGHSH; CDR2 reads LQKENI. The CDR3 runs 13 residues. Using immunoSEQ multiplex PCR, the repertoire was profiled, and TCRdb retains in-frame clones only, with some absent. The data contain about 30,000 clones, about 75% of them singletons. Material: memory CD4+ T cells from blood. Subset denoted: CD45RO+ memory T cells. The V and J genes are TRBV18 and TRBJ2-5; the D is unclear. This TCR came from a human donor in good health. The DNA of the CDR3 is TGTGCCAGCTCACCAACCACCCAAGAGACCCAGTACTTC. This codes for CASSPTTQETQYF. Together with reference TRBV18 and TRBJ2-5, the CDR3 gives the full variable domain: NAGVMQNPRHLVRRRGQEARLRCSPMKGHSHVYWYRQLPEEGLKFMVYLQKENIIDESGMPKERFSAEFPKEGPSILRIQQVVRGDSAAYFCASSPTTQETQYFGPGTRLLVL.